These 7 T cell receptor beta chains were sequenced from one sample in a study of beta chain features in type 1 diabetes. Study results and limitations: Moderate but significant shortening of TCRB CDR3s was recorded in all four CD4+ subsets from Type 1 diabetes patients.

These receptors' antigens are unknown. What was sequenced were expressed TCRB transcripts, since all of the isolated RNA had been reverse transcribed. Produced via immunoSEQ multiplex PCR; TCRdb's table is partial and in-frame only. The data show 300,000 to 400,000 clones, over 9% seen once. Sequencing was carried out using central memory CD4+ T cells from blood. The receptors stem from a man aged 25-45 years with type 1 diabetes.

This chain joins TRBV7-3 and TRBJ2-2, with TRBD2 matching 7 bases. CDR3 length: 15 amino acids. The germline V gene encodes CDR1 SGHTA and CDR2 FQGTGA. V was clipped by 5 bases and J by 8 bases; unmatched bases: 11. The CDR3 protein is CASSPSPGGGGELFF. The DNA of the CDR3 is TGTGCCAGCAGCCCCTCCCCGGGAGGAGGAGGGGAGCTGTTTTTT.

This clone has just a few counts. This chain connects TRBV9 to TRBJ1-1; 8 positions match TRBD1. Germline values: CDR1 SGDLS, CDR2 YYNGEE. Trimming cost V 3 bases and J 1 base; bases outside gene matches: 2. This CDR3 region has 14 residues. CDR3 sequence (DNA): TGTGCCAGCAGCGCACAGGGGGGGAACACTGAAGCTTTCTTT. It translates to CASSAQGGNTEAFF. The full variable domain, with the rest looked up from reference TRBV9 and TRBJ1-1, is DSGVTQTPKHLITATGQRVTLRCSPRSGDLSVYWYQQSLDQGLQFLIQYYNGEERAKGNILERFSAQQFPDLHSELNLSSLELGDSALYFCASSAQGGNTEAFFGQGTRLTVV.

The chain joins TRBV7-9 to TRBJ2-7; the match to TRBD2 covers 8 bases. The V segment lost 1 base and the J segment 5 bases; nucleotides outside the gene matches: 16. Per germline, CDR1 SEHNR and CDR2 FQNEAQ (reference sequence). The CDR3 extends over 18 amino acids. The CDR3 spells CASSLEMRGVGTRNEQYF. The CDR3 nucleotides are TGTGCCAGCAGCTTAGAGATGAGAGGAGTGGGGACTAGAAACGAGCAGTACTTC.

This chain joins TRBV19 and TRBJ1-5; 8 bases are a match to TRBD1. V gave up 3 bases and J gave up 5 bases; unmatched junction bases: 12. Germline lookup yields CDR1 LNHDA and CDR2 SQIVND (reference sequence). The CDR3 spans 17 residues. The chain's CDR3 is CASSIAPGQANYQPQHF. The CDR3 nucleotides read TGTGCCAGTAGTATCGCCCCGGGACAGGCAAACTATCAGCCCCAGCATTTT.

In its sample, this clone was seen a few times. The gene calls are TRBV5-4 and TRBJ1-4; the D gene is possibly TRBD1 (5 bases). Germline CDR1 is SGHNT and CDR2 is YYREEE (reference sequence). This CDR3 has 17 residues. Trimming left V 3 bases short and J 7 bases short, with 22 bases between. CDR3 nucleotides: TGTGCCAGCAGCTCACGCCAGGGTGGGGACGGGAGTGAAAAACTGTTTTTT. Its protein is CASSSRQGGDGSEKLFF.

V gene TRBV15 combines with J gene TRBJ2-1, with TRBD2 matching 14 bases. CDR1 and CDR2 from the germline V gene are LNHNV and YYDKDF (reference sequence). With 0 bases clipped from V and 12 bases from J, the junction kept 10 bases outside the gene matches. The CDR3 has 17 residues. The CDR3 nucleotides are TGTGCCACCAGCAGAGATGGAGGGACTAGCGGGAGTTTGGGGCAGTTCTTC. Its translation: CATSRDGGTSGSLGQFF.

This clone appeared a few times. V and J are TRBV6-5 and TRBJ1-4; D not resolved. Germline V gene data show CDR1 as MNHEY and CDR2 as SVGAGI. Trimming removed 4 bases from V and 12 bases from J, with 18 bases in between. The CDR3 length is 14 residues. CDR3 in amino acids: CASSSKLLGAELFF. The CDR3 DNA is TGTGCCAGCAGTTCCAAGCTTCTTGGAGCTGAACTGTTTTTT.